This entry lists 14 T cell receptor beta chains sequenced from one sample in a study of cytomegalovirus exposure and HLA in healthy donors. A multiplex PCR was run with 60 Vbeta primers and 13 Jbeta primers. Here immunoSEQ multiplex PCR was the method, and the copy in TCRdb shows in-frame clones only, minus some. Seen here are some 150,000 clones, 80% observed once, and the top ten hold 8.5% to 10%. The sequencing sample was made of PBMCs. These receptors were taken from a man aged 18 to 29 in good health and CMV-seropositive.

The chain couples TRBV19 to TRBJ2-2, with no clear D. This CDR3 has 13 amino acids. V lost 1 base to trimming and J lost 6 bases, with 6 bases between them. Per the germline V gene, CDR1 is LNHDA and CDR2 is SQIVND (reference sequence). The CDR3 is CASSIVFAGELFF. CDR3 DNA: TGTGCCAGTAGTATAGTATTTGCCGGGGAGCTGTTTTTT.

The rearrangement joins TRBV9 to TRBJ2-5; perhaps TRBD1 as D (6 bases). This CDR3 contains 17 residues. Germline CDR1 reads SGDLS; CDR2 reads YYNGEE. V lost 0 bases to trimming and J lost 1 base, with 16 bases between them. CDR3 coding DNA: TGTGCCAGCAGCGTAGGCCCGTGGACAGCGGTCCAAGAGACCCAGTACTTC. Its translation is CASSVGPWTAVQETQYF.

The V call is TRBV5-1, the J call TRBJ2-3; the match to TRBD2 covers 10 bases. CDR1 and CDR2 (germline): SGHRS, YFSETQ. The CDR3 extends over 21 amino acids. The V segment lost 5 bases and the J segment 1 base; nucleotides outside the gene matches: 22. The CDR3 loop reads CASRDTGAGSGRAGGTDTQYF. In DNA form, the CDR3 reads TGCGCCAGCAGAGACACAGGGGCGGGCAGCGGGAGGGCCGGGGGCACAGATACGCAGTATTTT.

The chain recombines TRBV27 with TRBJ2-3; D is possibly TRBD1 (6 bases). The germline CDR1 and CDR2 sequences are MNHEY and SMNVEV (reference sequence). The CDR3 loop spans 15 amino acids. The V end lost 1 base, the J end lost 7 bases, and 15 bases lay between the germline ends. In DNA, the CDR3 is TGTGCCAGCAGTTTATATTTCCTACAGGGAAATACGCAGTATTTT. Amino acids: CASSLYFLQGNTQYF.

Of note for this clone: One junction end disagrees with the germline gene, perhaps due to a read error. J is TRBJ2-2 and V is TRBV13; D perhaps matches TRBD1 (6 bases). The germline V gene has CDR1 PRHDT and CDR2 FYEKMQ (reference sequence). The CDR3 sequence is 16 residues long. Here the CDR3 reads CASSSSGHPNTEELFF. CDR3 coding DNA: TGTGCCAGCAGCTCCTCGGGACACCCGAACACCGAGGAGCTGTTTTTT.

The rearrangement uses TRBV5-8 and TRBJ1-1; 7 bases line up with TRBD1. The CDR3 totals 14 residues. From germline, CDR1 is SGHTS and CDR2 YDEGEE. Germline trimming cut 4 bases from V and 5 bases from J; bases unmatched to any gene: 8. As DNA, the CDR3 is TGTGCCAGCAGCGAACTACAGGGGCTAACTGAAGCTTTCTTT. This encodes CASSELQGLTEAFF.

CDR3 nucleotides: TGTGCCAGCAGCCGGGACATCCAAGAGACCCAGTACTTC. This sequence encodes CASSRDIQETQYF. J is TRBJ2-5 and V is TRBV6-6; TRBD1 might be the D (6 bases). Germline CDR1 and CDR2: MNHNY and SVGAGI (reference sequence). Trimming removed 6 bases at V and 1 base at J, with 9 bases between. This CDR3 contains 13 residues.

This chain connects TRBV11-3 to TRBJ1-2; D unclear. Per germline, CDR1 SGHNT and CDR2 YENEEA. Trimming cost V 5 bases and J 7 bases, with 35 bases left between them. There are 20 residues in the CDR3. The CDR3, as DNA: TGTGCCAGCAGCCCAGTCCCTTCGGGCGGGCAGGTCGGTCTTATCGGTGGCTACACCTTC. This encodes CASSPVPSGGQVGLIGGYTF.

This clone appeared a few times. V is TRBV2 and J is TRBJ2-7; TRBD1 matches 9 bases. The CDR3 is 17 amino acids. The germline gives CDR1 SNHLY, CDR2 FYNNEI. Losses at the gene ends were 0 bases for V and 4 bases for J; bases not matched to a gene: 10. CDR3 coding DNA: TGTGCCAGCAGTGAAGCCTTAAGGGACAGGGCTGCGTACGAGCAGTACTTC. Amino acids: CASSEALRDRAAYEQYF.

The chain is built from TRBV6-5 and TRBJ1-4; D gene ambiguous. Germline-derived CDR1 and CDR2 are MNHEY and SVGAGI. The CDR3 covers 13 residues. V lost 0 bases and J 9 bases, leaving 8 bases between the germline ends. CDR3 bases: TGTGCCAGCAGTTACTCTCCCTCCCAAAAACTGTTTTTT. Amino acid sequence: CASSYSPSQKLFF.

Only one count was recorded for this clone. The chain carries TRBV5-4 and TRBJ1-2, with no clear D. There are 15 residues in the CDR3. The germline V gene has CDR1 SGHNT and CDR2 YYREEE (reference sequence). The V end lost 2 bases, the J end lost 4 bases, and 15 bases lay between the germline ends. The CDR3 spells CASSFEAVSSYGYTF. As DNA, the CDR3 is TGTGCCAGCAGCTTCGAGGCCGTTTCCTCCTATGGCTACACCTTC.

The chain couples TRBV29-1 to TRBJ1-1; perhaps TRBD1 as D (5 bases). The CDR3 sequence is 13 residues long. CDR1 SQVTM and CDR2 ANQGSEA come from the germline V gene. V was trimmed by 6 bases and J by 1 base, leaving 12 bases between them. The CDR3 nucleotides read TGCAGCGTCGGTGTGACAGAGAACACTGAAGCTTTCTTT. Amino acid sequence: CSVGVTENTEAFF.

The chain is built from TRBV10-3 and TRBJ1-5; D call uncertain. Germline V gives CDR1 ENHRY, CDR2 SYGVKD. V gave up 3 bases and J gave up 1 base, with 7 bases separating them. The CDR3 spans 14 residues. CDR3 loop: CAISESRSNQPQHF. In nucleotides, the CDR3 is TGTGCCATCAGTGAATCCAGAAGCAATCAGCCCCAGCATTTT.

V is TRBV4-1 and J is TRBJ2-7; D unclear. V gave up 4 bases and J gave up 7 bases, with 14 bases separating them. Looked up from germline, CDR1 is MGHRA and CDR2 is YSYEKL. The CDR3 sequence is 13 residues long. The DNA for the CDR3 is TGCGCCAGCAGCCCAAGGTTGGCGGAGGAGCAGTACTTC. It yields the protein CASSPRLAEEQYF.